This T cell receptor beta chain was identified in a study of blood T cell repertoires in COVID-19. As for the study in general: Samples of COVID-19 (acute and convalescent) were obtained from the United States, Italy and Spain. T cells, B-cell-depleted T cells, or PBMCs provided the cDNA or gDNA that served as material.

Study processing details: It was from reference gene primer amplification that nucleated cell counts were estimated. Clones were read by immunoSEQ multiplex PCR, and TCRdb kept only the in-frame ones, dropping some. That table is the source of V, J and clone size, and D and trimming were worked out from the DNA. Among some 180,000 clones listed, 70% to 90% were seen once. The CDR3 contains 15 residues. Germline V gives CDR1 MNHEY, CDR2 SVGAGI. Losses at the gene ends were 7 bases for V and 5 bases for J; bases not matched to a gene: 12. The clonotype originates from a man aged 70-80 years with active or convalescent COVID-19. The sample was peripheral blood. J is TRBJ1-1 and V is TRBV6-5; 8 positions match TRBD1. CDR3 amino acids: CASNMDRVDLTEAFF. CDR3 sequence (DNA): TGTGCCAGCAATATGGACAGGGTTGATCTGACTGAAGCTTTCTTT.